Listed below are T cell receptor beta chains from one sample, sequenced in a study of T cell responses to AZD1222 COVID-19 vaccine. Generated by immunoSEQ multiplex PCR, the TCRdb table keeps only in-frame clones and is missing some. Here the sample spans over 150,000 clones, around 89% being singletons. Sequenced material: peripheral blood, taken on day 0 of AZD1222 vaccination. These TCRs come from an adult in good health. Each CDR3 is given with its conserved first and last residue. Fields, in order: clone size, V gene, D gene, J gene, CDR3 protein, CDR3 DNA. The D gene is left open where the match is weak. Clone sizes are given selectively: once, few, many, or a class where the clone is expanded.

.	TRBV3-1/TRBV3-2	TRBD1	TRBJ2-7	CASSLTPSQGAHPEQYF	TGTGCCAGCAGCCTTACTCCCAGCCAGGGGGCTCATCCCGAGCAGTACTTC
.	TRBV28	.	TRBJ1-4	CASSFQGNNEKLFF	TGTGCCAGCAGTTTCCAGGGGAATAATGAAAAACTGTTTTTT
.	TRBV29-1	.	TRBJ2-7	CSALTGTYEQYF	TGCAGCGCCCTGACAGGAACCTACGAGCAGTACTTC
.	TRBV19	.	TRBJ2-7	CASSTGLASYEQYF	TGTGCCAGTAGTACGGGACTGGCATCCTACGAGCAGTACTTC
.	TRBV28	TRBD1	TRBJ2-1	CASSSGQGNYNEQFF	TGTGCCAGCAGTTCGGGACAGGGGAACTACAATGAGCAGTTCTTC
once	TRBV6-2/TRBV6-3	TRBD2	TRBJ2-7	CASSRSGGAYEQYF	TGTGCCAGCAGTCGTAGCGGGGGGGCTTACGAGCAGTACTTC
.	TRBV5-4	.	TRBJ2-2	CASSPGTDYTGELFF	TGTGCCAGCAGCCCAGGGACGGATTACACCGGGGAGCTGTTTTTT
.	TRBV21-1	.	TRBJ2-6	CASLQGSGANVLTF	TGTGCCAGTTTACAGGGTTCAGGGGCCAACGTCCTGACTTTC
few	TRBV6-5	.	TRBJ1-1	CASSYDTVNTEAFF	TGTGCCAGCAGTTACGACACCGTGAACACTGAAGCTTTCTTT
once	TRBV11-2	TRBD1	TRBJ1-4	CASSSPRTGVTTNEKLFF	TGTGCCAGCAGCTCCCCGCGGACAGGCGTTACAACTAATGAAAAACTGTTTTTT
.	TRBV7-2	.	TRBJ2-7	CASSRLETVTYEQYF	TGTGCCAGCAGCAGACTGGAGACAGTGACCTACGAGCAGTACTTC
.	TRBV6-4	TRBD2	TRBJ2-7	CASSLSGGALQYF	TGTGCCAGCAGTCTGTCCGGGGGGGCCTTGCAGTACTTC
.	TRBV10-3	.	TRBJ2-3	CAIRGGGADTQYF	TGTGCCATCCGCGGGGGCGGGGCAGATACGCAGTATTTT
.	TRBV5-1	.	TRBJ1-4	CASSPGFGEKLFF	TGCGCCAGCTCCCCCGGGTTCGGCGAAAAACTGTTTTTT
.	TRBV20-1	.	TRBJ2-6	CSASKSRGANVLTF	TGCAGTGCTAGTAAGAGTCGAGGGGCCAACGTCCTGACTTTC
once	TRBV11-2	TRBD1	TRBJ2-7	CASSLVGGGTGDYEQYF	TGTGCCAGCAGCTTAGTAGGCGGGGGGACAGGGGACTACGAGCAGTACTTC